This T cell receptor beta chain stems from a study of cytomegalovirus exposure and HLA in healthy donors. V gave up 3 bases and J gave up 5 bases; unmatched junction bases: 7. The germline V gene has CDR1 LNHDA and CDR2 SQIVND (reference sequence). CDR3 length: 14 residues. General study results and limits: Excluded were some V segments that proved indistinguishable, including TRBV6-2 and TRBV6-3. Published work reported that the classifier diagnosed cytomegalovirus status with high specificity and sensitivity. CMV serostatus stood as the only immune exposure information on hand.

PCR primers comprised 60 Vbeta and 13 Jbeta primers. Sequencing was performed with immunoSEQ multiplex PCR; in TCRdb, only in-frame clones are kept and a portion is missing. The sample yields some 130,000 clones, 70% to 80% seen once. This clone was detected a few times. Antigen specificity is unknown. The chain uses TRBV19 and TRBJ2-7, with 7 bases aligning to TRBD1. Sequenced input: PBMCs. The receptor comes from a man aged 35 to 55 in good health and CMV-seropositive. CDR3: CASSIVAGGHEQYF. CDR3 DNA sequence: TGTGCCAGTAGTATCGTTGCAGGGGGACACGAGCAGTACTTC.